This T cell receptor (beta chain) was obtained from a study of control samples from healthy donors and cancer patients. TCRdb's table, derived via immunoSEQ multiplex PCR, lists solely in-frame clones and lacks some. The table records around 50,000 clones, approximately 83% of them present only once. The V gene end was trimmed by 5 bases and the J gene end by 7 bases; junction bases not matched to a gene: 10. The CDR3 consists of 15 residues. Germline CDR1 SGHVS, CDR2 FQNEAQ. The rearrangement links TRBV7-8 to TRBJ2-1; 8 bases line up with TRBD1. Material for sequencing was PBMCs. This receptor was taken from a woman in her forties or fifties with lung cancer. The CDR3 protein is CASSLTLTGENEQFF. CDR3 coding DNA: TGTGCCAGCAGCCTCACCCTGACAGGGGAGAATGAGCAGTTCTTC.